These 14 T cell receptor beta chains came from one sample sequenced in a study of metastatic and nonmetastatic thyroid tumors. All patients reached thyroid surgery having received no treatment beforehand. MiXCR re-clonotyped the PCR reads for TCRdb. The sample includes about 92,000 clones, approximately 15% of them seen just once. The sequencing input was blood. These receptors were taken from a female donor with papillary thyroid cancer or a benign thyroid nodule (not recorded which). Some clones in this sample may be carry-over from other donors' samples.

Worth noting for this clone: The junction shows a germline mismatch at one end, possibly a read error. The chain carries TRBV7-3 and TRBJ2-6; tentatively, D is TRBD1 (6 bases). The CDR3 covers 15 residues. Germline CDR1 SGHTA, CDR2 FQGTGA. The CDR3 sequence: CASSQTGSGDNVLTF. Here the CDR3 DNA reads TGTGCCAGCAGCCAGACGGGGTCTGGGGACAACGTACTGACTTTC.

This clone was counted ten times or more. The chain employs TRBV6-6 and TRBJ1-6; TRBD1 agrees at 8 bases. The V and J ends lost 3 bases and 7 bases, in that order; junction bases with no gene match: 8. The CDR3 is 16 amino acids. In germline, CDR1 is MNHNY, CDR2 SVGAGI (reference sequence). CDR3 coding DNA: TGTGCCAGCAGTTATCACCGGACAGGGCTAAATTCACCCCTCCACTTT. Protein: CASSYHRTGLNSPLHF.

The table lists this clone with many counts. The chain is built from TRBV5-1 and TRBJ1-2; 9 positions match TRBD1. The ends lost 3 bases at V and 4 bases at J; junction bases unmatched: 7. The germline gives CDR1 SGHRS, CDR2 YFSETQ. The CDR3 spans 15 residues. CDR3 residues: CASSCRDRDGYGYTF. CDR3 sequence (DNA): TGCGCCAGCAGCTGCCGGGACAGGGACGGCTATGGCTACACCTTC.

This clone occurred many times. The J gene is TRBJ2-1, the V gene TRBV4-2; D tentatively fits TRBD1 or TRBD2 (6 bases each). CDR1 is LGHNA and CDR2 is YNFKEQ in the germline V gene. This CDR3 is 15 amino acids long. The V end was cut by 1 base, the J end by 5 bases, with 12 bases between. Written as DNA, the CDR3 is TGTGCCAGCAGCCAAGCTGGGGGGCCTAACAATGAGCAGTTCTTC. Translating it yields CASSQAGGPNNEQFF.

This clone was detected once. At one end, the junction sequence differs from germline, possibly due to a read error. The chain carries TRBV5-1 and TRBJ1-5, with D perhaps TRBD1 (6 bases). Looked up from germline, CDR1 is SGHRS and CDR2 is YFSETQ. This CDR3 region has 14 residues. CDR3 sequence: CASNTGHSNQPQHF. The CDR3 bases are TGTGCCAGCAACACGGGACACTCCAATCAGCCCCAGCATTTT.

This clone was seen at least ten times. This rearrangement joins TRBV4-1 to TRBJ1-1; D is unresolved. V gave up 0 bases and J gave up 2 bases, with 7 bases separating them. This CDR3 region has 14 residues. Germline values: CDR1 MGHRA, CDR2 YSYEKL. The CDR3 coding sequence is TGCGCCAGCAGCCAAGATGGTCGCAACACTGAAGCTTTCTTT. Encoded protein: CASSQDGRNTEAFF.

Of note for this clone: Relative to the germline gene, one junction end is altered; a read error may explain this. The chain uses TRBV6-1 and TRBJ1-2, with 9 bases that match TRBD1. The CDR3 length is 12 residues. Germline CDR1 and CDR2: MNHNS and SASEGT. CDR3 coding DNA: TGTGCCAGTTGTACAGGGGGCTATGTCTACACCTTC. This translates into CASCTGGYVYTF.

The chain recombines TRBV24-1 with TRBJ2-7; TRBD1 is a possible D gene (5 bases). The CDR3 extends over 13 amino acids. Germline-derived CDR1 and CDR2 are KGHDR and SFDVKD. Trimming removed 2 bases from V and 10 bases from J, with 14 bases in between. The CDR3 region is CATSDSDSYYQYF. The CDR3 DNA reads TGTGCCACCAGTGATTCTGACAGTTACTATCAGTACTTC.

A note on this clone: A much larger clone is a single base away; this may be a read error. The J gene is TRBJ1-2, the V gene TRBV4-1, with D unclear. Trimming pared 0 bases from V and 5 bases from J, leaving 13 bases between. Germline V gene sequence: CDR1 MGHRA, CDR2 YSYEKL. The CDR3 loop spans 15 amino acids. The CDR3 nucleotides read TGCGCCAGCAGCCAAGAGGGGTCAGGATTGTATGGCTACACCTTC. This sequence encodes CASSQEGSGLYGYTF.

This clone occurred many times. V and J are TRBV7-2 and TRBJ2-5, with D unclear. CDR1 SGHTA and CDR2 FQGNSA come from the germline V gene. This CDR3 is built from 14 residues. Trimming removed 4 bases at V and 4 bases at J, with 13 bases between. CDR3 residues: CASSSGGRGETQYF. The DNA for the CDR3 is TGTGCCAGCAGCTCCGGCGGAAGAGGAGAGACCCAGTACTTC.

About this clone: A read error may be the cause here, since a much bigger clone is one base away. V gene TRBV7-8 combines with J gene TRBJ1-5; TRBD1 is a possible D gene (6 bases). The V gene's germline CDR1 is SGHVS and CDR2 FQNEAQ. This CDR3 is built from 16 residues. CDR3 residues: CTSKKTRGRLHQPQHF. CDR3 in DNA: TGTACCAGCAAGAAGACCCGGGGGCGTTTGCATCAGCCCCAGCATTTT.

Notes on this clone: This may be a read error, as it is one base from a much larger clone. The V call is TRBV5-5, the J call TRBJ2-2, with no clear D. Germline CDR1 and CDR2: SGHKS and YYEKEE (reference sequence). V lost 6 bases and J lost 7, with 13 bases in between. The CDR3 loop spans 13 amino acids. The CDR3 spells CASTIGACGELFF. Here the CDR3 DNA reads TGTGCCAGCACCATCGGCGCCTGCGGGGAGCTGTTTTTT.

This clone was recorded at least ten times. The chain is built from TRBV6-2 or TRBV6-3 and TRBJ1-1; D perhaps matches TRBD1 (5 bases). This CDR3 has 14 residues. Trimming removed 1 base from V and 1 base from J, with 7 bases in between. Looked up from germline, CDR1 is MNHEY and CDR2 is SVGEGT. CDR3 loop: CASSYLGPNTEAFF. CDR3 bases: TGTGCCAGCAGTTACTTGGGGCCGAACACTGAAGCTTTCTTT.

This clone was observed a handful of times. The V gene is TRBV28, the J gene TRBJ1-5; 9 nucleotides align to TRBD1. Unmatched junction bases numbered 11, after V lost 6 bases and J lost 11 bases. CDR1 is MDHEN, CDR2 SYDVKM, per germline. The CDR3 is 14 amino acids. The CDR3: CASRGQGARQSQHF. CDR3 nucleotides: TGTGCCAGCAGGGGACAGGGTGCCAGACAGTCCCAGCATTTT.